A single sample gave rise to the 2 T cell receptor beta chains below, sequenced in a study of T cell responses to AZD1222 COVID-19 vaccine. Method: immunoSEQ multiplex PCR; TCRdb's copy keeps in-frame clones and lacks some. The data show 140,000 or so clones, roughly 84% seen once. The sequenced sample was peripheral blood, obtained 28 days after the second AZD1222 dose. Receptor source: an adult who received the AZD1222 COVID-19 vaccine.

V and J are TRBV6-5 and TRBJ1-2; 10 bases are a match to TRBD1. The CDR3 totals 13 residues. V lost 8 bases to trimming and J lost 5 bases; unmatched junction nucleotides: 5. From germline, CDR1 is MNHEY and CDR2 SVGAGI. The CDR3 reads CASDRGLGYGYTF. The CDR3 DNA follows: TGTGCCAGCGACAGGGGGCTCGGGTATGGCTACACCTTC.

The chain couples TRBV7-9 to TRBJ2-7; D gene unclear. Per the germline V gene, CDR1 is SEHNR and CDR2 is FQNEAQ (reference sequence). V lost 4 bases to trimming and J lost 4 bases, with 8 bases between them. The CDR3 runs to 12 residues. As DNA, the CDR3 is TGTGCCAGCAGCTCATCCCTGTACGAGCAGTACTTC. This codes for CASSSSLYEQYF.